This TCR beta chain is drawn from a study of shared clonotypes between healthy human individuals. Study conclusions and caveats: Donor scarcity curtailed the genetic and exposure-history diversity represented herein. Four donors showed sharing of approximately 4.7% of naive CD4 clonotypes.

This CDR3 has 15 amino acids. Germline V gives CDR1 MNHNS, CDR2 SASEGT. With 2 bases removed from V and 7 bases from J, the gap between germline ends came to 15 bases. It was at deep level that the assay was run. TCRdb's table, derived via immunoSEQ multiplex PCR, lists solely in-frame clones and lacks some. The profile covers a few hundred thousand clones, with more than 60% appearing a single time and more than 9% taken by the ten largest. On this clone itself: Its antigen remains unidentified.

The clonotype originates from a young man in good health. The rearrangement joins TRBV6-1 to TRBJ1-5; D uncertain. Sequencing was performed on memory CD4+ T cells sorted from blood. Subset in this sample: CD45RA-negative fraction. The CDR3 protein is CASSERGVSGQPQHF. As DNA, the CDR3 is TGTGCCAGCAGTGAACGCGGGGTTTCGGGCCAGCCCCAGCATTTT.